This T cell receptor (beta chain) is drawn from a study of tissue T cells after allogeneic stem cell transplantation. Study conclusions and caveats: TCR repertoires tracked anatomic similarity, regardless of disease or transplant status.

Time point indicated: mouse harvest day 7 after allogeneic transplant. Each mouse received 10^7 T-cell-depleted marrow cells plus 10^6 splenic CD5+ T cells by tail vein. Per the germline V gene, CDR1 is SNHLY and CDR2 is FYNGKV (reference sequence). This CDR3 contains 13 residues. V lost 3 bases, J lost 3 bases, and 7 bases lay in between. Using immunoSEQ multiplex PCR, the repertoire was profiled, and TCRdb retains in-frame clones only, with some absent. The data show 8,500 to 9,000 clones, roughly two fifths seen once. As regards this clone: Its antigen is unknown. Gene names refer to mouse genes. Sequencing ends 1 residue short of the CDR3 end; the germline J gene provides the rest.

The receptor comes from a female BALB/c mouse given C57BL/6 T cells with graft-versus-host disease after an allogeneic hematopoietic cell transplant. Sequencing input: skin. The chain links TRBV3 to TRBJ2-5, with D perhaps TRBD1 (6 bases). CDR3 region: CASSLRGQDTQYF. Partial CDR3 DNA: TGTGCCAGCAGCTTGAGGGGGCAAGACACCCAGTAC.